This passage covers 22 T cell receptor beta chains from one sample sequenced in a study of cytomegalovirus exposure and HLA in healthy donors. Sequenced by immunoSEQ multiplex PCR; TCRdb stores in-frame clones only, minus some. The table lists about 130,000 clones, 82% of them singletons, with 30% in the top ten. Sequencing used PBMCs. The receptors derive from a man younger than 40 in good health and CMV-seropositive.

The chain combines TRBV7-3 with TRBJ2-7; D may be TRBD1 (5 bases). Trimming left V 4 bases short and J 7 bases short, with 11 bases between. CDR1 and CDR2 from the germline V gene are SGHTA and FQGTGA. The CDR3 spans 12 residues. DNA of the CDR3: TGTGCCAGCAGCTCAGACAGTCTTGAGCAGTACTTC. Its protein is CASSSDSLEQYF.

The chain combines TRBV4-1 with TRBJ2-7; TRBD2 agrees at 9 bases. There are 18 residues in the CDR3. The trim removed 0 bases at V and 4 bases at J, leaving 13 bases unmatched. CDR1 and CDR2 (germline): MGHRA, YSYEKL. CDR3 protein: CASSQDYGRASGMYEQYF. CDR3 DNA: TGCGCCAGCAGCCAAGATTACGGGAGGGCTAGCGGGATGTACGAGCAGTACTTC.

This clone occurred a few times. The V and J genes are TRBV5-1 and TRBJ1-1; D might be TRBD1 (5 bases). The CDR3 sequence is 14 residues long. Germline V lookup: CDR1 SGHRS, CDR2 YFSETQ. The germline V and J ends were trimmed by 2 bases and 5 bases, with 13 bases remaining between them. The CDR3 DNA sequence: TGCGCCAGCAGCTTCGGGCACGGGGGGACTGAAGCTTTCTTT. The encoded protein is CASSFGHGGTEAFF.

This clone was counted at least ten times. The rearrangement links TRBV2 to TRBJ1-3, with D possibly being TRBD1 (5 bases). This CDR3 comprises 15 residues. The V and J ends lost 1 base and 5 bases respectively, with 12 bases between them. Germline assignment: CDR1 SNHLY and CDR2 FYNNEI. CDR3 in amino acids: CASSEGGGFRNTIYF. The DNA for the CDR3 is TGTGCCAGCAGTGAAGGCGGGGGGTTCAGAAACACCATATATTTT.

This rearrangement joins TRBV7-6 to TRBJ2-7; TRBD2 aligns across 8 bases. The CDR3 is 14 amino acids. After removal of 5 bases from V and 3 bases from J, the junction contained 6 bases not matched to a gene. The germline V gene encodes CDR1 SGHVS and CDR2 FNYEAQ. The CDR3 DNA reads as TGTGCCAGCAGCCAGCTGAGCGGGGGCTACGAGCAGTACTTC. Translated: CASSQLSGGYEQYF.

The chain has TRBV7-2 and TRBJ2-7; 9 nucleotides line up with TRBD1. CDR3 length: 13 amino acids. From germline, CDR1 is SGHTA and CDR2 FQGNSA. J gave up 6 bases and V 5 bases, and 5 bases lay outside the gene matches. The CDR3: CASSQGDRVEQYF. The CDR3 region has the DNA TGTGCCAGCAGCCAAGGGGACAGGGTCGAGCAGTACTTC. Full variable domain (missing parts from reference TRBV7-2 and TRBJ2-7): GAGVSQSPSNKVTEKGKDVELRCDPISGHTALYWYRQSLGQGLEFLIYFQGNSAPDKSGLPSDRFSAERTGGSVSTLTIQRTQQEDSAVYLCASSQGDRVEQYFGPGTRLTVT.

V is TRBV19 and J is TRBJ1-1; D possibly corresponds to TRBD1 (5 bases). Deletions cut 4 bases from V and 5 bases from J, with 8 bases between. The CDR3 runs 12 residues. The germline V gene encodes CDR1 LNHDA and CDR2 SQIVND (reference sequence). The chain's CDR3 is CASSRQWTEAFF. CDR3 sequence (DNA): TGTGCCAGTAGTAGACAGTGGACTGAAGCTTTCTTT.

The chain links TRBV5-6 to TRBJ2-2; TRBD1 matches 7 bases. CDR3 size: 14 residues. Germline lookup yields CDR1 SGHDT and CDR2 YYEEEE. J gave up 7 bases and V 4 bases, and 7 bases lay outside the gene matches. CDR3 DNA: TGTGCCAGCAGCCCTGACAGGGCCGGCGGGGAGCTGTTTTTT. This gives the protein CASSPDRAGGELFF.

The rearrangement joins TRBV18 to TRBJ1-2; no reliable D call. This CDR3 has 14 residues. V was clipped by 1 base and J by 3 bases, with 9 bases between them. From germline, CDR1 is KGHSH and CDR2 LQKENI. The CDR3 region has the DNA TGTGCCAGCTCACCACATCCGCAGGACTATGGCTACACCTTC. As protein: CASSPHPQDYGYTF. The full variable domain, completed using reference TRBV18 and TRBJ1-2, is NAGVMQNPRHLVRRRGQEARLRCSPMKGHSHVYWYRQLPEEGLKFMVYLQKENIIDESGMPKERFSAEFPKEGPSILRIQQVVRGDSAAYFCASSPHPQDYGYTFGSGTRLTVV.

The rearrangement uses TRBV14 and TRBJ2-1, with a possible D match to TRBD2 (5 bases). Germline V gene data show CDR1 as SGHDN and CDR2 as FVKESK. The CDR3 is 12 residues long. Trimming pared 4 bases from V and 7 bases from J, leaving 8 bases between. As DNA, the CDR3 is TGTGCCAGCAGCCTACCGGGAAATGAGCAGTTCTTC. Translation: CASSLPGNEQFF.

This chain links TRBV6-5 with TRBJ1-2; possible D gene TRBD1, 5 bases. The CDR3 length is 15 residues. Between the trimmed V and J ends, which lost 3 bases and 6 bases, there was a span of 17 bases. CDR1 and CDR2 (germline): MNHEY, SVGAGI. CDR3 nucleotide sequence: TGTGCCAGCAGTTATTTGGAGGGGCTTCCAAATGGCTACACCTTC. It codes for CASSYLEGLPNGYTF.

The genes are TRBV7-6 and TRBJ2-3, with D tentatively TRBD1 (5 bases). The CDR3 totals 16 residues. CDR1 is SGHVS, CDR2 FNYEAQ, per germline. Trimming took off 5 bases at V and 1 base at J, with 16 bases between the two ends. The CDR3 reads CASSNNALRGTDTQYF. As DNA, the CDR3 is TGTGCCAGCAGCAATAACGCGCTCAGGGGCACAGATACGCAGTATTTT.

This sequence joins TRBV9 and TRBJ2-3; TRBD2 matches at 16 bases. The CDR3 runs to 17 residues. Per the germline V gene, CDR1 is SGDLS and CDR2 is YYNGEE. Trimming removed 4 bases from V and 3 bases from J; junction bases left unmatched: 5. This CDR3 is CASSPGLAGGSTDTQYF. CDR3 sequence (DNA): TGTGCCAGCAGCCCGGGACTAGCGGGGGGGTCTACAGATACGCAGTATTTT. Variable domain in full (rest from reference TRBV9 and TRBJ2-3): DSGVTQTPKHLITATGQRVTLRCSPRSGDLSVYWYQQSLDQGLQFLIQYYNGEERAKGNILERFSAQQFPDLHSELNLSSLELGDSALYFCASSPGLAGGSTDTQYFGPGTRLTVL.

A few counts support this clone. The rearrangement uses TRBV7-3 and TRBJ2-2; possible D gene TRBD1, 6 bases. From germline, CDR1 is SGHTA and CDR2 FQGTGA. This CDR3 comprises 13 residues. V lost 6 bases and J 8 bases, leaving 13 bases between the germline ends. The chain's CDR3 is CASSGQPEGELFF. CDR3 nucleotide sequence: TGTGCCAGCAGTGGACAGCCGGAAGGGGAGCTGTTTTTT. Drawing the rest from reference TRBV7-3 and TRBJ2-2, the complete variable domain is GAGVSQTPSNKVTEKGKYVELRCDPISGHTALYWYRQSLGQGPEFLIYFQGTGAADDSGLPNDRFFAVRPEGSVSTLKIQRTERGDSAVYLCASSGQPEGELFFGEGSRLTVL.

The V gene is TRBV7-9, the J gene TRBJ1-1, with D hard to call. Germline V CDR1 and CDR2: SEHNR, FQNEAQ (reference sequence). This CDR3 is built from 14 residues. Trimming stripped 1 base from V and 5 bases from J, with 11 bases between. CDR3: CASSLVYGETEAFF. The CDR3 nucleotides are TGTGCCAGCAGCTTAGTGTATGGAGAGACTGAAGCTTTCTTT.

This clone was recorded many times. CDR3 DNA sequence: TGCGCCAGCAGCCAATACCCCCTAGCGGGAGTGTACAATGAGCAGTTCTTC. As protein: CASSQYPLAGVYNEQFF. The chain recombines TRBV4-1 with TRBJ2-1; the match to TRBD2 covers 10 bases. Per germline, CDR1 MGHRA and CDR2 YSYEKL. Trimming cost V 2 bases and J 4 bases; bases outside gene matches: 8. CDR3 length: 17 amino acids.

The chain carries TRBV5-5 and TRBJ2-2; D possibly corresponds to TRBD1 (5 bases). Trimming cost V 1 base and J 3 bases, with 7 bases left between them. The germline CDR1 and CDR2 sequences are SGHKS and YYEKEE (reference sequence). The CDR3 has 14 residues. As DNA, the CDR3 is TGTGCCAGCAGCTTGTCAGGGTACACCGGGGAGCTGTTTTTT. Protein sequence: CASSLSGYTGELFF.

This clone occurred a few times. The chain employs TRBV25-1 and TRBJ1-6; the match to TRBD1 covers 8 bases. With V trimmed by 7 bases and J by 10 bases, 6 bases remained unmatched. CDR3 length equals 13 residues. Germline V gene lookup returns CDR1 MGHDK and CDR2 SYGVNS. CDR3 residues: CASTGTGWSPLHF. CDR3 nucleotides: TGTGCCAGCACCGGGACAGGATGGTCACCCCTCCACTTT.

In its sample, this clone was seen many times. The chain joins TRBV20-1 to TRBJ2-7; TRBD1 might be the D (6 bases). The CDR3 length is 11 residues. Per germline, CDR1 DFQATT and CDR2 SNEGSKA (reference sequence). The V gene lost 6 bases and the J gene lost 6 bases, with 12 bases spanning the gap. CDR3 in DNA: TGCAGTGCCCTGACAGGCCCCGAGCAGTACTTC. Translated: CSALTGPEQYF.

The chain couples TRBV18 to TRBJ2-3; D unresolved. CDR1 and CDR2 from the germline V gene are KGHSH and LQKENI. The ends were cut back, 3 bases at V and 1 base at J, with 8 bases in the middle. The CDR3 consists of 14 residues. The CDR3 DNA follows: TGTGCCAGCTCACCCTCGCTAGGCACAGATACGCAGTATTTT. It is translated as CASSPSLGTDTQYF.

The chain links TRBV19 to TRBJ2-1, with 9 bases aligning to TRBD2. In germline, CDR1 is LNHDA, CDR2 SQIVND (reference sequence). CDR3 length: 17 residues. The V segment lost 6 bases and the J segment 0 bases; nucleotides outside the gene matches: 9. CDR3 sequence: CASRERGALSSYNEQFF. In nucleotides, the CDR3 is TGTGCCAGTAGAGAGCGGGGGGCATTAAGCTCCTACAATGAGCAGTTCTTC.

J is TRBJ2-5 and V is TRBV28; 11 bases map to TRBD1. Germline loops: CDR1 MDHEN, CDR2 SYDVKM. V trimming: 6 bases; J trimming: 0 bases; junction bases outside the gene matches: 3. The CDR3 is 15 amino acids. The CDR3 reads CASSRDRGYQETQYF. Here the CDR3 DNA reads TGTGCCAGCAGCAGGGACAGGGGGTACCAAGAGACCCAGTACTTC.